The source of this TCR beta chain is a study of blood T cell repertoires in COVID-19. Study-wide context: The samples span acute and convalescent COVID-19 from the United States, Italy and Spain.

Profiled with immunoSEQ multiplex PCR; TCRdb holds only in-frame clones, not every one. The table records 380,000 or so clones, around 87% of them present only once. The CDR3 extends over 11 amino acids. Germline V gene data show CDR1 as LNHDA and CDR2 as SQIVND (reference sequence). Trimming pared 8 bases from V and 6 bases from J, leaving 7 bases between. Living in about two dozen US areas, the participants were between 18 and 89 years of age. Categorization into cohorts depended on clinical history that participants reported. Before being deemed recovered, Cohort 3 donors had two negative PCRs, clearance, or symptom resolution.

The receptor comes from a man aged 25 to 40 who had recovered from COVID-19. This chain connects TRBV19 to TRBJ2-2, with D hard to call. Sample: PBMCs or T cells enriched from blood (not recorded which). CDR3 sequence reads: CASYYSGELFF. CDR3 nucleotide sequence: TGTGCCAGTTATTACTCCGGGGAGCTGTTTTTT.